Listed below are T cell receptor beta chains from one sample, sequenced in a study of shared clonotypes between healthy human individuals. The repertoire was sequenced with immunoSEQ multiplex PCR; TCRdb's copy has only in-frame clones and lacks some. This table has around 720,000 clones, 73% appearing once. The sequenced sample consisted of memory CD4+ T cells sorted from blood. All receptors derive from a woman aged 25 to 39 in good health. The CDR3 runs from the conserved cysteine through the conserved F or W. The D gene is left open where the match is weak. Size is stated for part of the rows, as once, few or many counts, or as a class when the clone is expanded.

J: TRBJ2-2; size: NA; V: TRBV4-1; D: NA; DNA: TGCGCCAGCAGCCTAGGGGCCGCTGCCGGGGGGGAGCTGTTTTTT; CDR3: CASSLGAAAGGELFF
J: TRBJ1-5; size: NA; V: TRBV7-8; D: TRBD1; DNA: TGTGCCAGCAGCGAAAGGACAGGGAGGACCAATCAGCCCCAGCATTTT; CDR3: CASSERTGRTNQPQHF
J: TRBJ1-2; size: NA; V: TRBV11-3; D: NA; DNA: TGTGCCAGCAGCCCGGACGGGTATGGCTACACCTTC; CDR3: CASSPDGYGYTF
J: TRBJ2-3; size: NA; V: TRBV4-1; D: NA; DNA: TGCGCCAGCAGCCACCCCCTAGATACGCAGTATTTT; CDR3: CASSHPLDTQYF
J: TRBJ2-6; size: NA; V: TRBV19; D: NA; DNA: TGTGCCAGTAGAGTCTACTCTGGGGCCAACGTCCTGACTTTC; CDR3: CASRVYSGANVLTF
J: TRBJ2-7; size: few; V: TRBV14; D: TRBD1; DNA: TGTGCCAGCAGCCAAGGGCCCGGGACAGGGGGCGGCGAGCAGTACTTC; CDR3: CASSQGPGTGGGEQYF
J: TRBJ2-5; size: NA; V: TRBV9; D: NA; DNA: TGTGCCAGCAGCCCCCAAACAGTTCCGCAGTACTTC; CDR3: CASSPQTVPQYF
J: TRBJ2-5; size: NA; V: TRBV5-1; D: NA; DNA: TGCGCCAGCAGCGTAGCCCGTCCAGCAGAGACCCAGTACTTC; CDR3: CASSVARPAETQYF
J: TRBJ1-2; size: NA; V: TRBV13; D: TRBD1; DNA: TGTGCCAGCAGCTCGGACAGGGCCAACTATGGCTACACCTTC; CDR3: CASSSDRANYGYTF
J: TRBJ1-2; size: many; V: TRBV2; D: TRBD1; DNA: TGTGCCAGCAGTGCAGGGGGCCGACTGGTTGGCTACACCTTC; CDR3: CASSAGGRLVGYTF
J: TRBJ1-5; size: NA; V: TRBV7-6; D: NA; DNA: TGTGCCAGCAGCTTAGACCTACACCAGCCCCAGCATTTT; CDR3: CASSLDLHQPQHF
J: TRBJ1-3; size: NA; V: TRBV7-9; D: NA; DNA: TGTGCCAGCAGTTACCTGGGGGGCGAAAACACCATATATTTT; CDR3: CASSYLGGENTIYF
J: TRBJ2-5; size: NA; V: TRBV19; D: NA; DNA: TGTGCCAGTATGGTCGGTAGCGGAGAGACCCAGTACTTC; CDR3: CASMVGSGETQYF
J: TRBJ1-3; size: NA; V: TRBV10-3; D: NA; DNA: TGTGCCATCAGTGAGTCAGGTCACGAGAACACCATATATTTT; CDR3: CAISESGHENTIYF
J: TRBJ2-7; size: NA; V: TRBV28; D: TRBD1; DNA: TGTGCCAGCAGTCGGGACAGCTCCTACGAGCAGTACTTC; CDR3: CASSRDSSYEQYF
J: TRBJ2-6; size: NA; V: TRBV10-3; D: NA; DNA: TGTGCCATCAGTGAGGCTACGGGACTGGCTGGGGCCAACGTCCTGACTTTC; CDR3: CAISEATGLAGANVLTF
J: TRBJ2-1; size: NA; V: TRBV11-3; D: NA; DNA: TGTGCCAGCAGCTTAGTTGGCGGACCTCCCTACAATGAGCAGTTCTTC; CDR3: CASSLVGGPPYNEQFF
J: TRBJ2-6; size: NA; V: TRBV6-1; D: NA; DNA: TGTGCCAGCAGCGGAAGACCTTCTGGGGCCAACGTCCTGACTTTC; CDR3: CASSGRPSGANVLTF
J: TRBJ2-7; size: few; V: TRBV7-2; D: TRBD2; DNA: TGTGCCAGCAGCTTGAGTGGGGGGGCCTACGAGCAGTACTTC; CDR3: CASSLSGGAYEQYF
J: TRBJ1-1; size: NA; V: TRBV4-1; D: NA; DNA: TGCGCCAGCAGCGTGTTCGGGCAGGGGTCCACTGAAGCTTTCTTT; CDR3: CASSVFGQGSTEAFF
J: TRBJ1-1; size: NA; V: TRBV18; D: NA; DNA: TGTGCCAGCTCACCAAGTACAGGCGTGAACACTGAAGCTTTCTTT; CDR3: CASSPSTGVNTEAFF
J: TRBJ2-5; size: NA; V: TRBV5-1; D: NA; DNA: TGCGCCAGCAGCTTGGCCGAGGGGCGGGAGACCCAGTACTTC; CDR3: CASSLAEGRETQYF
J: TRBJ2-1; size: NA; V: TRBV19; D: NA; DNA: TGTGCCAGTACCCGGGGTGTAGGGGGGTTCAATGAGCAGTTCTTC; CDR3: CASTRGVGGFNEQFF
J: TRBJ1-2; size: NA; V: TRBV7-9; D: TRBD1; DNA: TGTGCCAGCAGCTTGACAGGGGAAGGCGGCTACACCTTC; CDR3: CASSLTGEGGYTF
J: TRBJ1-2; size: NA; V: TRBV29-1; D: TRBD1; DNA: TGCAGCGTCGGACAGGGGAATGGCTACACCTTC; CDR3: CSVGQGNGYTF
J: TRBJ2-5; size: NA; V: TRBV28; D: NA; DNA: TGTGCCAGCACCGTTGCGGGGAGGTCCAGGGGAGAGACCCAGTACTTC; CDR3: CASTVAGRSRGETQYF
J: TRBJ2-5; size: NA; V: TRBV7-9; D: TRBD2; DNA: TGTGCCAGCAGCACCCGACTAGCGGAGAGGAAAGAGACCCAGTACTTC; CDR3: CASSTRLAERKETQYF
J: TRBJ1-4; size: medium-sized; V: TRBV15; D: NA; DNA: TGTGCCACCAGCAGAGGGCAGGGTAATGAAAAACTGTTTTTT; CDR3: CATSRGQGNEKLFF
J: TRBJ1-4; size: NA; V: TRBV27; D: NA; DNA: TGTGCCAGCAGTCGTAGGGGTTTGGAAAAACTGTTTTTT; CDR3: CASSRRGLEKLFF
J: TRBJ2-7; size: NA; V: TRBV6-1; D: TRBD2; DNA: TGTGCCAGCAGTGTACTAGCGGGAGGGCCCTACGAGCAGTACTTC; CDR3: CASSVLAGGPYEQYF
J: TRBJ2-5; size: NA; V: TRBV30; D: NA; DNA: TGTGCCTGGAGTCTGTACCAAGAGACCCAGTACTTC; CDR3: CAWSLYQETQYF
J: TRBJ2-7; size: NA; V: TRBV19; D: TRBD1; DNA: TGTGCCAGTAGGGCCGGCAGGGGGAGCTCCTACGAGCAGTACTTC; CDR3: CASRAGRGSSYEQYF
J: TRBJ2-7; size: NA; V: TRBV2; D: TRBD2; DNA: TGTGCCAGCAGCGGGGGGGCAGGAAAGTACTTC; CDR3: CASSGGAGKYF
J: TRBJ2-2; size: NA; V: TRBV5-4; D: NA; DNA: TGTGCCAGCAGCTTGGGATTGGGGGGTACCGGGGAGCTGTTTTTT; CDR3: CASSLGLGGTGELFF
J: TRBJ1-2; size: NA; V: TRBV19; D: NA; DNA: TGTGCCAGTAGTATCATAAAGAGGAGGAACTATGGCTACACCTTC; CDR3: CASSIIKRRNYGYTF
J: TRBJ1-2; size: NA; V: TRBV11-2; D: NA; DNA: TGTGCCAGCAGCTTGTCCGGGCAGCTTAACTATGGCTACACCTTC; CDR3: CASSLSGQLNYGYTF
J: TRBJ2-2; size: NA; V: TRBV6-5; D: TRBD1; DNA: TGTGCCAGCAGTGTGGGACAGGTCTACACCGGGGAGCTGTTTTTT; CDR3: CASSVGQVYTGELFF
J: TRBJ1-1; size: many; V: TRBV25-1; D: NA; DNA: TGTGCCAGCAGTGTTCGCTCAGGGCCCACTGAAGCTTTCTTT; CDR3: CASSVRSGPTEAFF
J: TRBJ1-1; size: many; V: TRBV7-2; D: NA; DNA: TGTGCCAGAGGGAGGAAGACTGGGACTGAAGCTTTCTTT; CDR3: CARGRKTGTEAFF
J: TRBJ1-1; size: NA; V: TRBV28; D: NA; DNA: TGTGCCAGCAGTTTGGGGGTAACGAACGCTTTCTTT; CDR3: CASSLGVTNAFF
J: TRBJ2-3; size: NA; V: TRBV5-1; D: TRBD1; DNA: TGCGCCAGCAGCTTGGGGCCCTGGGACAGGGGAGATACGCAGTATTTT; CDR3: CASSLGPWDRGDTQYF
J: TRBJ2-5; size: NA; V: TRBV2; D: NA; DNA: TGTGCCAGCAGTGGGATGGCGTACCAAGAGACCCAGTACTTC; CDR3: CASSGMAYQETQYF
J: TRBJ2-1; size: NA; V: TRBV6-5; D: NA; DNA: TGTGCCAGCAGGTACAGTTTGAGCTCCTACAATGAGCAGTTCTTC; CDR3: CASRYSLSSYNEQFF
J: TRBJ2-3; size: NA; V: TRBV7-9; D: TRBD1; DNA: TGTGCCAGCAGCTTAGGGGACAGAGATACGCAGTATTTT; CDR3: CASSLGDRDTQYF
J: TRBJ1-4; size: NA; V: TRBV27; D: NA; DNA: TGTGCCAGCAGTTTCACTATGTCCCTTGAAAAACTGTTTTTT; CDR3: CASSFTMSLEKLFF
J: TRBJ1-4; size: once; V: TRBV7-1; D: TRBD1; DNA: TGTGCCAGCAGCCTCACAGGGGGCGGCGAAAAACTGTTTTTT; CDR3: CASSLTGGGEKLFF
J: TRBJ1-1; size: NA; V: TRBV6-6; D: TRBD1; DNA: TGTGCCAGCGACCGGGGACAGGGAACTGAAGCTTTCTTT; CDR3: CASDRGQGTEAFF
J: TRBJ2-3; size: many; V: TRBV5-1; D: NA; DNA: TGCGCCAGCAGCTTGTCGGGACACTCCACAGATACGCAGTATTTT; CDR3: CASSLSGHSTDTQYF